The present TCR beta chain was sequenced within a study of T-cell reconstitution after alpha-beta-depleted transplantation in children. Unique molecular identifiers were incorporated into the prepared TCRbeta library. TCRdb independently ran MiXCR on the PCR reads; one entry per CDR3 protein. Altogether about 17,000 distinct CDR3 sequences are present, over 10% being singletons, with the ten largest covering 71%. This clonotype was picked up many times. What it binds is not known. Study findings and constraints: Recipient T cells and thymic progenitors that survived gave rise to the high TCRbeta diversity observed at day 60 in some patients. Roughly two months post-transplant, alpha-beta T cells reportedly originated from several hundred graft clones that had expanded. After one year, T-cell counts and TCRbeta diversity mostly came from new T cells.

Trimming stripped 5 bases from V and 0 bases from J, with 8 bases between. This CDR3 comprises 14 residues. Germline V gene lookup returns CDR1 SEHNR and CDR2 FQNEAQ (reference sequence). This chain uses TRBV7-9 with TRBJ1-5, with a tentative D call TRBD1 (6 bases). The sequence derives from a boy under two years old who had a stem cell transplant for Wiskott-Aldrich syndrome, so the T cells may come from the graft donor. The sample in question was PBMCs, mostly from graft donor cells, obtained 180 days after TCRalphabeta/CD19-depleted stem cell transplant. The CDR3 DNA follows: TGTGCCAGCAGCCAGGGGACTAGCAATCAGCCCCAGCATTTT. It codes for CASSQGTSNQPQHF.